One sample yielded the 28 T cell receptor beta chains listed below, sequenced in a study of cytomegalovirus exposure and HLA in healthy donors. The PCR used 60 Vbeta and 13 Jbeta primers. This table comes from immunoSEQ multiplex PCR, and its TCRdb copy is limited to in-frame clones, with some not included. This table has about 110,000 clones, approximately 79% appearing once. Sequencing was performed on PBMCs. Receptor source: a woman aged 40 to 50 in good health and CMV-seropositive.

V gene TRBV14 combines with J gene TRBJ1-3; D gene ambiguous. CDR3 size: 12 residues. Germline CDR1 SGHDN, CDR2 FVKESK. V gave up 6 bases and J gave up 2 bases, with 5 bases separating them. CDR3 in DNA: TGTGCCAGCAGGTCCACTGGAAACACCATATATTTT. Its protein is CASRSTGNTIYF.

The chain has TRBV13 and TRBJ2-7; weak D call: TRBD1 (5 bases). Trimming removed 4 bases from V and 6 bases from J, with 19 bases in between. The CDR3 extends over 15 amino acids. The germline gives CDR1 PRHDT, CDR2 FYEKMQ (reference sequence). The CDR3 region is CASSSSSGLHFEQYF. CDR3 coding DNA: TGTGCCAGCAGCTCCTCCTCAGGGTTGCACTTCGAGCAGTACTTC.

J is TRBJ2-4 and V is TRBV27; D possibly corresponds to TRBD1 (6 bases). The CDR3 runs 13 residues. Between the trimmed V and J ends, which lost 4 bases and 6 bases, there was a span of 10 bases. CDR1 is MNHEY and CDR2 is SMNVEV in the germline V gene (reference sequence). The CDR3 is CASSSTRGNIQYF. In DNA form, the CDR3 reads TGTGCCAGCAGTTCCACCAGGGGAAACATTCAGTACTTC.

This chain uses TRBV10-3 with TRBJ2-5, with TRBD1 matching 10 bases. V lost 8 bases to trimming and J lost 5 bases; unmatched junction nucleotides: 8. The CDR3 runs 14 residues. Per germline, CDR1 ENHRY and CDR2 SYGVKD. The CDR3: CAIGRQGAEETQYF. CDR3 sequence (DNA): TGTGCCATCGGGAGACAGGGGGCCGAGGAGACCCAGTACTTC.

J is TRBJ1-5 and V is TRBV7-8; D gene ambiguous. Trimming took off 5 bases at V and 5 bases at J, with 13 bases between the two ends. This CDR3 contains 14 residues. CDR1 is SGHVS and CDR2 is FQNEAQ in the germline V gene. CDR3 DNA: TGTGCCAGCAGCAAAAGGCGGGTAGATCAGCCCCAGCATTTT. Its protein product is CASSKRRVDQPQHF.

This clone was picked up one time. The rearrangement uses TRBV29-1 and TRBJ2-1; unclear D gene. CDR1 and CDR2 (germline): SQVTM, ANQGSEA. The CDR3 extends over 11 amino acids. Between the trimmed V and J ends, which lost 7 bases and 2 bases, there was a span of 6 bases. The CDR3 spells CSGDTYNEQFF. The CDR3 bases are TGCAGCGGCGACACCTACAATGAGCAGTTCTTC.

With regard to this clone: One end of the junction varies from germline; a read error may be responsible. J is TRBJ1-1 and V is TRBV7-7; 7 bases line up with TRBD1. This CDR3 spans 13 amino acids. The germline V gene has CDR1 SSHAT and CDR2 FNYEAQ (reference sequence). CDR3 residues: CASSSETGAEAFF. CDR3 bases: TGTGCTAGCAGTTCCGAAACAGGGGCTGAAGCTTTCTTT.

This rearrangement joins TRBV2 to TRBJ2-1; D is unclear. CDR1 SNHLY and CDR2 FYNNEI come from the germline V gene. Trimming took off 6 bases at V and 0 bases at J, with 9 bases between the two ends. CDR3 length: 14 amino acids. The CDR3 coding sequence is TGTGCCAGCAGATCCCTGAGCTCCTACAATGAGCAGTTCTTC. Translation: CASRSLSSYNEQFF. Full variable domain (rest looked up from reference TRBV2 and TRBJ2-1): EPEVTQTPSHQVTQMGQEVILRCVPISNHLYFYWYRQILGQKVEFLVSFYNNEISEKSEIFDDQFSVERPDGSNFTLKIRSTKLEDSAMYFCASRSLSSYNEQFFGPGTRLTVL.

By its share, this clone is medium-sized. The rearrangement uses TRBV6-4 and TRBJ2-2; D unclear. V was cut by 3 bases and J by 3 bases, with 8 bases left in between. This CDR3 has 14 residues. Per the germline V gene, CDR1 is MRHNA and CDR2 is SNTAGT. CDR3: CASSESGDTGELFF. In nucleotides, the CDR3 is TGTGCCAGCAGTGAATCGGGTGACACCGGGGAGCTGTTTTTT.

This clone was detected only once. The V call is TRBV10-3, the J call TRBJ2-7, with D possibly TRBD1 on 6 matching bases. V was clipped by 10 bases and J by 0 bases, with 13 bases between them. The CDR3 extends over 13 amino acids. The V gene's germline CDR1 is ENHRY and CDR2 SYGVKD. The CDR3 is CATAGTHSYEQYF. The DNA of the CDR3 is TGTGCCACCGCCGGGACACACTCCTACGAGCAGTACTTC.

This sequence joins TRBV5-1 and TRBJ2-3; D is possibly TRBD1 (6 bases). The CDR3 is made up of 15 amino acids. The germline gives CDR1 SGHRS, CDR2 YFSETQ. The V end lost 0 bases, the J end lost 3 bases, and 11 bases lay between the germline ends. CDR3 in DNA: TGCGCCAGCAGCTTGGTGCAGACAGGTACAGATACGCAGTATTTT. Translating it yields CASSLVQTGTDTQYF.

This clone was counted between two and nine times. The chain recombines TRBV15 with TRBJ1-2; maybe TRBD1 (5 bases). The germline V and J ends were trimmed by 1 base and 0 bases, with 21 bases remaining between them. The CDR3 consists of 19 residues. From germline, CDR1 is LNHNV and CDR2 YYDKDF (reference sequence). The CDR3 is CATSRGGGFGGLTNYGYTF. The CDR3 DNA sequence: TGTGCCACCAGCAGAGGGGGGGGGTTTGGGGGATTAACTAACTATGGCTACACCTTC.

This chain links TRBV5-1 with TRBJ1-1, with D possibly matching TRBD1 (5 bases). Trimming pared 4 bases from V and 10 bases from J, leaving 14 bases between. The CDR3 is 12 amino acids. Germline-derived CDR1 and CDR2 are SGHRS and YFSETQ. The chain's CDR3 is CASSPTGLGAFF. DNA of the CDR3: TGCGCCAGCAGCCCCACAGGCCTGGGAGCTTTCTTT. Combining the CDR3 with reference TRBV5-1 and TRBJ1-1 gives the whole variable domain KAGVTQTPRYLIKTRGQQVTLSCSPISGHRSVSWYQQTPGQGLQFLFEYFSETQRNKGNFPGRFSGRQFSNSRSEMNVSTLELGDSALYLCASSPTGLGAFFGQGTRLTVV.

The CDR3 here is CASSSTSGVTGELFF. The CDR3 DNA sequence: TGTGCCAGCAGTTCGACTAGCGGGGTAACCGGGGAGCTGTTTTTT. This sequence joins TRBV6-5 and TRBJ2-2; 11 bases agree with TRBD2. This CDR3 is built from 15 residues. The J segment lost 5 bases and the V segment lost 4 bases, leaving 3 bases of the junction unmatched. CDR1 is MNHEY and CDR2 is SVGAGI in the germline V gene.

The V call is TRBV5-4, the J call TRBJ1-1; TRBD1 agrees at 7 bases. The CDR3 is 13 residues long. The junction had 5 bases not matched to a gene; V was cut back by 3 bases and J by 6 bases. Germline V gene sequence: CDR1 SGHNT, CDR2 YYREEE (reference sequence). The CDR3 nucleotides are TGTGCCAGCAGCTCCGACAGGGTCTCTGAAGCTTTCTTT. Protein product: CASSSDRVSEAFF.

The chain is built from TRBV2 and TRBJ2-1; TRBD1 matches 8 bases. Germline values: CDR1 SNHLY, CDR2 FYNNEI. After removal of 7 bases from V and 4 bases from J, the junction contained 6 bases not matched to a gene. This CDR3 is 14 amino acids long. CDR3: CASTGQGSYNEQFF. The CDR3 region has the DNA TGTGCCAGCACCGGACAGGGATCTTACAATGAGCAGTTCTTC.

The rearrangement links TRBV7-6 to TRBJ1-1; 7 nucleotides agree with TRBD1. V was pared by 5 bases and J by 3 bases, with 9 bases of the junction left unmatched. Germline lookup yields CDR1 SGHVS and CDR2 FNYEAQ. The CDR3 covers 15 residues. The CDR3: CASSLQTGTDTEAFF. CDR3 bases: TGTGCCAGCAGCCTCCAGACAGGGACGGACACTGAAGCTTTCTTT.

This clone was counted between two and nine times. The CDR3 DNA follows: TGCGCCAGCATGGGGCTAGATGGAAACATTCAGTACTTC. Its translation is CASMGLDGNIQYF. J is TRBJ2-4 and V is TRBV5-1, with D tentatively TRBD1 (5 bases). The V and J ends lost 6 bases and 6 bases respectively, with 13 bases between them. The germline CDR1 and CDR2 sequences are SGHRS and YFSETQ. CDR3 length: 13 amino acids.

The chain couples TRBV6-5 to TRBJ1-1; D perhaps matches TRBD1 (5 bases). The CDR3 is 13 residues long. Germline V gene sequence: CDR1 MNHEY, CDR2 SVGAGI. The V and J ends lost 4 bases and 3 bases respectively, with 9 bases between them. The DNA for the CDR3 is TGTGCCAGCAGTTGGCAGGGTTACACTGAAGCTTTCTTT. Amino acid sequence: CASSWQGYTEAFF.

The CDR3 reads CASSPGTSGGLPQETQYF. The CDR3 nucleotides are TGTGCCAGCAGCCCTGGGACTAGCGGGGGGTTACCCCAAGAGACCCAGTACTTC. The chain couples TRBV11-3 to TRBJ2-5, with 15 bases fitting TRBD2. The CDR3 is 18 residues long. V trimming: 5 bases; J trimming: 1 base; junction bases outside the gene matches: 8. CDR1 is SGHNT and CDR2 is YENEEA in the germline V gene.

In its sample, this clone was seen a few times. This rearrangement joins TRBV7-9 to TRBJ1-1; possibly TRBD1 for D (5 bases). Germline CDR1 reads SEHNR; CDR2 reads FQNEAQ (reference sequence). The CDR3 contains 14 residues. Trimming took off 8 bases at V and 0 bases at J, with 13 bases between the two ends. CDR3: CASSGRDLNTEAFF. CDR3 nucleotide sequence: TGTGCCAGCTCTGGGAGGGACTTGAACACTGAAGCTTTCTTT. Combining the CDR3 with reference TRBV7-9 and TRBJ1-1 gives the whole variable domain DTGVSQNPRHKITKRGQNVTFRCDPISEHNRLYWYRQTLGQGPEFLTYFQNEAQLEKSRLLSDRFSAERPKGSFSTLEIQRTEQGDSAMYLCASSGRDLNTEAFFGQGTRLTVV.

The chain has TRBV5-1 and TRBJ2-7, with 10 bases that match TRBD1. The germline V gene has CDR1 SGHRS and CDR2 YFSETQ. The CDR3 covers 14 residues. V shed 4 bases and J 6 bases; nucleotides not matched to a gene: 7. DNA for the CDR3: TGCGCCAGCAGCACAAACCGGGACAGGGGCGAGCAGTACTTC. Its translation is CASSTNRDRGEQYF.

The chain carries TRBV9 and TRBJ2-1; D is undetermined. V was shortened by 2 bases and J by 0 bases, with 12 bases between the two germline ends. The germline V gene encodes CDR1 SGDLS and CDR2 YYNGEE. This CDR3 has 16 residues. CDR3 sequence reads: CASSVSSWSSYNEQFF. The CDR3 nucleotides are TGTGCCAGCAGCGTCAGCTCCTGGAGCTCCTACAATGAGCAGTTCTTC.

The chain has TRBV9 and TRBJ1-1; possibly TRBD1 for D (6 bases). CDR1 is SGDLS and CDR2 is YYNGEE in the germline V gene. This CDR3 contains 15 residues. With 0 bases removed from V and 1 base from J, the gap between germline ends came to 10 bases. The CDR3 here is CASSVVPRGNTEAFF. The CDR3 DNA sequence: TGTGCCAGCAGCGTAGTCCCCAGGGGGAACACTGAAGCTTTCTTT.

The genes are TRBV27 and TRBJ1-6; 12 bases map to TRBD1. With 2 bases clipped from V and 3 bases from J, the junction kept 5 bases outside the gene matches. CDR1 is MNHEY and CDR2 is SMNVEV in the germline V gene (reference sequence). This CDR3 has 18 residues. The CDR3 DNA follows: TGTGCCAGCAGTTTAGGGACAGGGGGCGCGGGCTATAATTCACCCCTCCACTTT. Amino acids: CASSLGTGGAGYNSPLHF.

This clone was observed a few times. This chain uses TRBV19 with TRBJ1-6; D not resolved. The length of the CDR3 is 14 residues. Germline CDR1 reads LNHDA; CDR2 reads SQIVND (reference sequence). V lost 6 bases and J 6 bases, leaving 12 bases between the germline ends. In nucleotides, the CDR3 is TGTGCCAGTAGAAGCCTTTCCCTTAATTCACCCCTCCACTTT. It is translated as CASRSLSLNSPLHF.

The rearrangement joins TRBV29-1 to TRBJ2-3, with D uncertain. Germline V lookup: CDR1 SQVTM, CDR2 ANQGSEA. This CDR3 is built from 11 residues. For the CDR3, the DNA is TGCCCGCGCCCCCCGAGAGATACGCAGTATTTT. This encodes CPRPPRDTQYF.

The J gene is TRBJ1-1, the V gene TRBV7-9; D is perhaps TRBD1 (5 bases). Per the germline V gene, CDR1 is SEHNR and CDR2 is FQNEAQ (reference sequence). Trimming pared 6 bases from V and 4 bases from J, leaving 15 bases between. The CDR3 sequence is 14 residues long. CDR3 sequence reads: CASRLHGGGTEAFF. In DNA form, the CDR3 reads TGTGCCAGCAGGCTCCACGGGGGTGGCACTGAAGCTTTCTTT.